The subject of this entry is one TCR beta chain. Its target is not known. The data are from a study of graft-versus-host responses after intestinal transplantation. Turning to the study itself: Each patient got anti-thymocyte globulin induction, then tacrolimus and steroids for around three years.

Generated by immunoSEQ multiplex PCR, the TCRdb table keeps only in-frame clones and is missing some. Of over 100,000 clones listed, roughly 96% are singletons. The sequence was collected from a human donor who received an intestinal transplant. Sequences were derived from unstimulated CD8+ T cells sorted from spleen or lymph node cells, sampled before intestinal transplant.

The CDR3 region is CASSPQGFENTEAFF. The DNA of the CDR3 is TGTGCCAGCAGCCCGCAGGGCTTTGAGAACACTGAAGCTTTCTTT. The chain has TRBV11-2 and TRBJ1-1, with TRBD1 as a possible D gene (5 bases). V lost 5 bases, J lost 1 base, and 14 bases lay in between. The CDR3 is 15 residues long. From germline, CDR1 is SGHAT and CDR2 FQNNGV.